This TCR beta chain was sequenced for a study of blood T cell repertoires in COVID-19. Whole-study context: T cells, B-cell-depleted T cells, or PBMCs provided the cDNA or gDNA that served as material.

The CDR3 runs to 14 residues. The V gene's germline CDR1 is LGHDT and CDR2 YNNKEL (reference sequence). The ends lost 5 bases at V and 6 bases at J; junction bases unmatched: 9. The repertoire was sequenced with immunoSEQ multiplex PCR; TCRdb's copy has only in-frame clones and lacks some. This table holds approximately 200,000 clones, approximately 84% found once. This chain joins TRBV3-1 (or the pseudogene TRBV3-2) and TRBJ1-1; 7 bases agree with TRBD1. The TCR originated in a human donor with acute or convalescent COVID-19. The donor label of this sample is uncertain. Specimen: peripheral blood. CDR3 bases: TGTGCCAGCAGCACGATCACAGGGGTTGCTGAAGCTTTCTTT. Translation gives CASSTITGVAEAFF.